These 19 T cell receptor beta chains were all obtained from the same sample, sequenced in a study of T cell responses to AZD1222 COVID-19 vaccine. The repertoire was sequenced with immunoSEQ multiplex PCR; TCRdb's copy has only in-frame clones and lacks some. The data contain 150,000 or so clones, roughly 88% of them singletons. This material consisted of peripheral blood, taken 28 days after the second AZD1222 dose. The receptors come from an adult who received the AZD1222 COVID-19 vaccine.

This chain uses TRBV7-9 with TRBJ1-1; D is ambiguous. The germline V gene encodes CDR1 SEHNR and CDR2 FQNEAQ (reference sequence). Trimming removed 8 bases at V and 0 bases at J, with 13 bases between. This CDR3 contains 14 residues. CDR3 region: CASSEDRMNTEAFF. DNA of the CDR3: TGTGCCAGCTCAGAGGACCGCATGAACACTGAAGCTTTCTTT.

CDR3 protein: CASSYSIGFGYTF. DNA of the CDR3: TGTGCCAGCAGTTACTCGATAGGGTTCGGCTACACCTTC. The chain couples TRBV6-5 to TRBJ1-2; D is undetermined. Trimming stripped 0 bases from V and 8 bases from J, with 10 bases between. The CDR3 runs 13 residues. The germline CDR1 and CDR2 sequences are MNHEY and SVGAGI.

The V and J genes are TRBV7-9 and TRBJ1-3, with D perhaps matching TRBD1 (5 bases). V was trimmed by 5 bases and J by 0 bases, leaving 11 bases between them. CDR3 length: 15 amino acids. The germline gives CDR1 SEHNR, CDR2 FQNEAQ (reference sequence). CDR3 loop: CASSEGRYSGNTIYF. The DNA for the CDR3 is TGTGCCAGCAGCGAGGGGCGCTACTCTGGAAACACCATATATTTT. The full variable domain, with the rest looked up from reference TRBV7-9 and TRBJ1-3, is DTGVSQNPRHKITKRGQNVTFRCDPISEHNRLYWYRQTLGQGPEFLTYFQNEAQLEKSRLLSDRFSAERPKGSFSTLEIQRTEQGDSAMYLCASSEGRYSGNTIYFGEGSWLTVV.

The chain has TRBV28 and TRBJ2-3; the D gene is possibly TRBD1 (5 bases). The CDR3 spans 15 residues. Per germline, CDR1 MDHEN and CDR2 SYDVKM. Between the trimmed V and J ends, which lost 3 bases and 0 bases, there was a span of 10 bases. The CDR3 nucleotides read TGTGCCAGCAGTTTGACAGCGCATAGCACAGATACGCAGTATTTT. Amino acids: CASSLTAHSTDTQYF.

The gene calls are TRBV4-1 and TRBJ1-1; D is ambiguous. CDR3 length equals 15 residues. Trimming pared 3 bases from V and 1 base from J, leaving 12 bases between. The germline V gene has CDR1 MGHRA and CDR2 YSYEKL. The CDR3 DNA reads as TGCGCCAGCAGCCACCTCCCGACCGGGAACACTGAAGCTTTCTTT. Amino acid sequence: CASSHLPTGNTEAFF.

The chain couples TRBV7-3 to TRBJ2-3; D gene unclear. Trimming removed 5 bases from V and 2 bases from J, with 11 bases in between. The germline CDR1 and CDR2 sequences are SGHTA and FQGTGA. This CDR3 spans 14 amino acids. The CDR3 nucleotides are TGTGCCAGCAGCCCCACCCTCGACACAGATACGCAGTATTTT. Encoded protein: CASSPTLDTDTQYF.

The chain has TRBV7-2 and TRBJ2-5; D gene uncertain. V lost 5 bases and J 2 bases, leaving 3 bases between the germline ends. The germline CDR1 and CDR2 sequences are SGHTA and FQGNSA. This CDR3 is built from 11 residues. Here the CDR3 DNA reads TGTGCCAGCAGCGCTCAAGAGACCCAGTACTTC. Encoded protein: CASSAQETQYF. Variable domain in full (rest from reference TRBV7-2 and TRBJ2-5): GAGVSQSPSNKVTEKGKDVELRCDPISGHTALYWYRQSLGQGLEFLIYFQGNSAPDKSGLPSDRFSAERTGGSVSTLTIQRTQQEDSAVYLCASSAQETQYFGPGTRLLVL.

The chain employs TRBV7-8 and TRBJ2-7, with D tentatively TRBD1 (5 bases). V lost 4 bases to trimming and J lost 4 bases, with 11 bases between them. The V gene's germline CDR1 is SGHVS and CDR2 FQNEAQ. The CDR3 loop spans 13 amino acids. CDR3 DNA: TGTGCCAGCAGCTACGCAGGGTTTTACGAGCAGTACTTC. Amino acids: CASSYAGFYEQYF.

This clone was recorded once. The genes are TRBV3-1 (or the pseudogene TRBV3-2) and TRBJ2-1; D not resolved. V lost 1 base, J lost 8 bases, and 9 bases lay in between. Germline V CDR1 and CDR2: LGHDT, YNNKEL (reference sequence). The CDR3 length is 13 residues. In nucleotides, the CDR3 is TGTGCCAGCAGCCAAGTGCCCAGTCATGAGCAGTTCTTC. This gives the protein CASSQVPSHEQFF.

The chain is built from TRBV5-6 and TRBJ1-2, with D unclear. The germline V and J ends were trimmed by 3 bases and 1 base, with 10 bases remaining between them. Germline loops: CDR1 SGHDT, CDR2 YYEEEE. There are 14 residues in the CDR3. CDR3 DNA sequence: TGTGCCAGCAGCTCCTGGACGGGTAACTATGGCTACACCTTC. Its protein is CASSSWTGNYGYTF.

The V call is TRBV9, the J call TRBJ2-3, with D perhaps matching TRBD2 (6 bases). Germline CDR1 reads SGDLS; CDR2 reads YYNGEE. V was cut by 3 bases and J by 4 bases, with 9 bases left in between. The CDR3 is made up of 13 amino acids. The DNA of the CDR3 is TGTGCCAGCAGCGGGGACTCCTCAGATACGCAGTATTTT. Translated: CASSGDSSDTQYF. Full variable domain (rest looked up from reference TRBV9 and TRBJ2-3): DSGVTQTPKHLITATGQRVTLRCSPRSGDLSVYWYQQSLDQGLQFLIQYYNGEERAKGNILERFSAQQFPDLHSELNLSSLELGDSALYFCASSGDSSDTQYFGPGTRLTVL.

The chain links TRBV6-2 or TRBV6-3 to TRBJ2-1; perhaps TRBD2 as D (6 bases). V lost 5 bases to trimming and J lost 2 bases, with 16 bases between them. Per germline, CDR1 MNHEY and CDR2 SVGEGT. This CDR3 spans 16 amino acids. CDR3 bases: TGTGCCAGCAGTGCGATTAGCGGTACTACCTACAATGAGCAGTTCTTC. Translating it yields CASSAISGTTYNEQFF.

The CDR3 coding sequence is TGTGCCATCAGTGTAGCAGGCTCTGGAAACACCATATATTTT. As protein: CAISVAGSGNTIYF. This chain links TRBV10-3 with TRBJ1-3; D is unclear. With 4 bases removed from V and 0 bases from J, the gap between germline ends came to 7 bases. The CDR3 contains 14 residues. Per the germline V gene, CDR1 is ENHRY and CDR2 is SYGVKD.

This sequence joins TRBV5-1 and TRBJ1-3; tentative D call: TRBD1 (5 bases). The CDR3 is 16 amino acids. Looked up from germline, CDR1 is SGHRS and CDR2 is YFSETQ. The ends were cut back, 0 bases at V and 4 bases at J, with 14 bases in the middle. CDR3 sequence (DNA): TGCGCCAGCAGCTTGGAAGTGGCAGGGCCCGGAAACACCATATATTTT. This sequence encodes CASSLEVAGPGNTIYF.

The chain is built from TRBV6-2 or TRBV6-3 and TRBJ2-4; TRBD2 matches 13 bases. V was pared by 5 bases and J by 3 bases, with 7 bases of the junction left unmatched. Germline values: CDR1 MNHEY, CDR2 SVGEGT. The CDR3 consists of 17 residues. The DNA of the CDR3 is TGTGCCAGCAGTAGGACTAGCGGGAGTGCATTCAAAAACATTCAGTACTTC. Translating gives CASSRTSGSAFKNIQYF.

This chain uses TRBV10-1 with TRBJ2-3, with D tentatively TRBD1 or TRBD2 (5 bases each). CDR3 length: 17 amino acids. Germline CDR1 reads WNHNN; CDR2 reads SYGVQD (reference sequence). Trimming shortened V by 2 bases and J by 2 bases, and 17 bases separated the two germline ends. The CDR3 region has the DNA TGCGCCAGCAGTGAGGTGCAGAGGGGCTTAAACACAGATACGCAGTATTTT. The encoded protein is CASSEVQRGLNTDTQYF.

The chain employs TRBV18 and TRBJ1-5, with TRBD1 identical over 9 bases. With 3 bases clipped from V and 3 bases from J, the junction kept 3 bases outside the gene matches. This CDR3 is built from 15 residues. Germline V gene sequence: CDR1 KGHSH, CDR2 LQKENI. CDR3 loop: CASSPGQGNNQPQHF. CDR3 bases: TGTGCCAGCTCACCCGGACAGGGGAACAATCAGCCCCAGCATTTT. Together with reference TRBV18 and TRBJ1-5, the CDR3 gives the full variable domain: NAGVMQNPRHLVRRRGQEARLRCSPMKGHSHVYWYRQLPEEGLKFMVYLQKENIIDESGMPKERFSAEFPKEGPSILRIQQVVRGDSAAYFCASSPGQGNNQPQHFGDGTRLSIL.

V usage is TRBV2 and J usage is TRBJ1-1, with D tentatively TRBD1 (6 bases). V was trimmed by 2 bases and J by 2 bases, leaving 9 bases between them. CDR3 length: 14 residues. In germline, CDR1 is SNHLY, CDR2 FYNNEI. The CDR3 sequence: CASSETGINTEAFF. DNA of the CDR3: TGTGCCAGCAGTGAAACAGGGATTAACACTGAAGCTTTCTTT.

J is TRBJ1-2 and V is TRBV19; D unclear. Germline V gene lookup returns CDR1 LNHDA and CDR2 SQIVND (reference sequence). V was pared by 6 bases and J by 4 bases, with 15 bases between. The CDR3 runs 14 residues. CDR3 residues: CASSPLGTGYGYTF. DNA of the CDR3: TGTGCCAGTAGCCCCTTGGGCACCGGCTATGGCTACACCTTC. The full variable domain, its missing parts supplied by reference TRBV19 and TRBJ1-2, is DGGITQSPKYLFRKEGQNVTLSCEQNLNHDAMYWYRQDPGQGLRLIYYSQIVNDFQKGDIAEGYSVSREKKESFPLTVTSAQKNPTAFYLCASSPLGTGYGYTFGSGTRLTVV.